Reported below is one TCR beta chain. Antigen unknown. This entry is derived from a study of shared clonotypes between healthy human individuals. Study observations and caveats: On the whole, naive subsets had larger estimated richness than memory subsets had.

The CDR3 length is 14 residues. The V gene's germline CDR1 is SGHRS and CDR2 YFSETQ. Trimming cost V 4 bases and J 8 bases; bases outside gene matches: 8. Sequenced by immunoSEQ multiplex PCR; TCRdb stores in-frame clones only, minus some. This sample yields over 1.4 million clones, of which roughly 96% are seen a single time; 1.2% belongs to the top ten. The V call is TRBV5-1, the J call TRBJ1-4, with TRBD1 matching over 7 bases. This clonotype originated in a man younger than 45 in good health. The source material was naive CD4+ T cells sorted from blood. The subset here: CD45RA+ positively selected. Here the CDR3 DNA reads TGCGCCAGCAGCCCTGACAGGGTTGTGGAAAAACTGTTTTTT. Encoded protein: CASSPDRVVEKLFF.